These T cell receptor beta chains were read from a single sample in a study of blood T cells in healthy people across ages. In TCRdb, the 5' RACE reads were re-called with MiXCR into one record per CDR3 protein. The table shows 800,000 or so distinct CDR3 sequences, with 20% to 25% occurring only once. These data also featured in a second study, about T cells of mothers and their children.

The sample was blood. The receptors derive from a boy between 10 and 17 years old in good health. CDR3s include the opening cysteine and the closing phenylalanine or tryptophan. The order of the fields is CDR3 protein, CDR3 DNA, J gene, D gene, clone size, V gene. A D gene is named only where the DNA matches it firmly. Size tells how often a clone was seen (once, few, many) or the class of an expanded clone, and some rows leave it out.

CDR3aa: CASSPGGFPNYGYTF; CDR3nt: TGCGCCAGCAGCCCCGGCGGATTCCCTAACTATGGCTACACCTTC; j_gene: TRBJ1-2; d_gene: -; abundance: -; v_gene: TRBV4-3
CDR3aa: CASSPDRGRAETQYF; CDR3nt: TGTGCCAGCAGCCCAGACAGGGGACGAGCGGAGACCCAGTACTTC; j_gene: TRBJ2-5; d_gene: TRBD1; abundance: -; v_gene: TRBV7-2
CDR3aa: CASSQDWSPDEQFF; CDR3nt: TGTGCCAGCAGCCAAGATTGGAGTCCCGATGAGCAGTTCTTC; j_gene: TRBJ2-1; d_gene: -; abundance: -; v_gene: TRBV3-1
CDR3aa: CASSVSTSGSIHEQYF; CDR3nt: TGTGCCAGCAGCGTAAGCACTAGCGGGAGTATCCACGAGCAGTACTTC; j_gene: TRBJ2-7; d_gene: TRBD2; abundance: few; v_gene: TRBV9
CDR3aa: CASSLMGQLDQPQHF; CDR3nt: TGTGCCAGCAGCTTAATGGGGCAGTTGGATCAGCCCCAGCATTTT; j_gene: TRBJ1-5; d_gene: -; abundance: -; v_gene: TRBV7-2
CDR3aa: CATGEGTEAFF; CDR3nt: TGTGCCACGGGGGAGGGGACTGAAGCTTTCTTT; j_gene: TRBJ1-1; d_gene: -; abundance: -; v_gene: TRBV3-1
CDR3aa: CASSFSGWYEQYF; CDR3nt: TGTGCCAGCAGCTTCTCTGGCTGGTACGAGCAGTACTTC; j_gene: TRBJ2-7; d_gene: -; abundance: -; v_gene: TRBV5-6
CDR3aa: CSARGLRIATDTQYF; CDR3nt: TGCAGTGCTAGAGGACTGCGGATCGCCACAGATACGCAGTATTTT; j_gene: TRBJ2-3; d_gene: -; abundance: few; v_gene: TRBV20-1
CDR3aa: CASRVTATNEKLFF; CDR3nt: TGTGCCAGCCGTGTCACGGCAACTAATGAAAAACTGTTTTTT; j_gene: TRBJ1-4; d_gene: -; abundance: -; v_gene: TRBV19
CDR3aa: CASRVGKPAGKYF; CDR3nt: TGTGCCAGCAGAGTGGGTAAGCCTGCAGGCAAGTATTTT; j_gene: TRBJ2-3; d_gene: -; abundance: -; v_gene: TRBV6-6
CDR3aa: CASSPGWQSYEQYF; CDR3nt: TGTGCCAGCAGCCCAGGGTGGCAAAGCTACGAGCAGTACTTC; j_gene: TRBJ2-7; d_gene: -; abundance: few; v_gene: TRBV7-2
CDR3aa: CASSQGSIEQCF; CDR3nt: TGCGCCAGCAGCCAAGGCAGTATCGAGCAGTGCTTC; j_gene: TRBJ2-5; d_gene: -; abundance: -; v_gene: TRBV4-1
CDR3aa: CSATFGAGETQYF; CDR3nt: TGCAGTGCTACCTTCGGTGCAGGGGAGACCCAGTACTTC; j_gene: TRBJ2-5; d_gene: -; abundance: -; v_gene: TRBV20-1
CDR3aa: CSAIAAGGYTDTQYF; CDR3nt: TGCAGTGCTATAGCGGCGGGAGGGTACACAGATACGCAGTATTTT; j_gene: TRBJ2-3; d_gene: TRBD2; abundance: few; v_gene: TRBV20-1
CDR3aa: CAISELQDWYTDTQYF; CDR3nt: TGTGCCATCAGTGAGTTGCAGGATTGGTACACAGATACGCAGTATTTT; j_gene: TRBJ2-3; d_gene: -; abundance: -; v_gene: TRBV10-3
CDR3aa: CSVEERQGNEAFF; CDR3nt: TGCAGCGTTGAAGAGAGACAGGGAAATGAAGCTTTCTTT; j_gene: TRBJ1-1; d_gene: TRBD1; abundance: -; v_gene: TRBV29-1